This entry lists 6 T cell receptor beta chains sequenced from one sample in a study of post-analysis software for immune sequencing data. Study-wide findings and caveats: Four or five TRBV segments were more frequent in patients than controls; TRBV5-6, TRBV5-1 and TRBV20-1 belonged to this group.

Their antigen targets remain unknown. Sequencing libraries made from TCR beta cDNA carried unique molecular identifiers. In TCRdb, the PCR reads were re-called with MiXCR into one record per CDR3 protein. The sample lists roughly 580,000 distinct CDR3 sequences, around 40% seen once, with 1.5% to 2% in the top ten. The sequencing input was blood. Source of these receptors: a girl aged 10-17 years with multiple sclerosis.

This clonotype occurred a few times. The rearrangement joins TRBV12-3 or TRBV12-4 to TRBJ2-1, with TRBD2 matching 12 bases. The CDR3 totals 15 residues. V shed 7 bases, J shed 8 bases, and the junction held 9 bases outside the gene matches. The CDR3 DNA reads TGTGCCAGCACTTCAAGGACTAGCGGGACCCATGAGCAGTTCTTC. As protein: CASTSRTSGTHEQFF.

This clonotype came up a few times. The chain carries TRBV29-1 and TRBJ2-1; 7 positions match TRBD1. Germline values: CDR1 SQVTM, CDR2 ANQGSEA. V was pared by 7 bases and J by 7 bases, with 4 bases of the junction left unmatched. The CDR3 contains 11 residues. CDR3 bases: TGCAGCGCCCTGACAGGGAATGAGCAGTTCTTC. Its protein product is CSALTGNEQFF.

The rearrangement uses TRBV11-2 and TRBJ2-3; 12 bases are a match to TRBD2. CDR1 is SGHAT, CDR2 FQNNGV, per germline. The V and J ends lost 5 bases and 5 bases, in that order; junction bases with no gene match: 11. The CDR3 is 17 amino acids. The CDR3: CASSKTPSGRGGDTQYF. In nucleotides, the CDR3 is TGTGCCAGCAGCAAGACTCCTAGCGGGAGGGGAGGAGATACGCAGTATTTT.

V usage is TRBV12-3 or TRBV12-4 and J usage is TRBJ2-4; no definite D call. This CDR3 region has 14 residues. Trimming took 3 bases from V and 12 from J, leaving 18 bases between them. CDR3 region: CASSLGLSSRSQYF. CDR3 DNA: TGTGCCAGCAGTTTGGGATTGTCAAGCAGAAGTCAGTACTTC.

This clonotype has only a few counts. The genes are TRBV5-4 and TRBJ2-6; the D gene is possibly TRBD2 (5 bases). Trimming pared 7 bases from V and 0 bases from J, leaving 14 bases between. The length of the CDR3 is 16 residues. CDR1 and CDR2 (germline): SGHNT, YYREEE (reference sequence). The CDR3 spells CASSLDGYSGANVLTF. CDR3 DNA sequence: TGTGCCAGCTCACTAGACGGCTACTCTGGGGCCAACGTCCTGACTTTC.

Only a few counts were recorded for this clonotype. The V call is TRBV5-1, the J call TRBJ1-2; D uncertain. V lost 7 bases to trimming and J lost 6 bases, with 22 bases between them. Per germline, CDR1 SGHRS and CDR2 YFSETQ. The CDR3 is 15 amino acids. The CDR3 coding sequence is TGCGCCAGCGGGGAACTCGGAGGCAGTTCGGATGGCTACACCTTC. Its protein product is CASGELGGSSDGYTF. Full variable domain (outside the CDR3, taken from reference TRBV5-1 and TRBJ1-2): KAGVTQTPRYLIKTRGQQVTLSCSPISGHRSVSWYQQTPGQGLQFLFEYFSETQRNKGNFPGRFSGRQFSNSRSEMNVSTLELGDSALYLCASGELGGSSDGYTFGSGTRLTVV.